The 13 T cell receptor beta chains below were found in one sample sequenced in a study of identical twins. TCRdb re-called the 5' RACE reads with MiXCR, one entry per CDR3 protein. The repertoire holds around 290,000 distinct CDR3 sequences, with over 8.5% as singletons. Separately, the same data were catalogued under a study of yellow fever vaccine responses in identical twins.

Sample: CD8+ T cells sorted from blood. The receptors were sampled from a young woman in good health.

The chain carries TRBV11-2 and TRBJ2-1, with 7 bases aligning to TRBD2. J gave up 5 bases and V 2 bases, and 15 bases lay outside the gene matches. Per germline, CDR1 SGHAT and CDR2 FQNNGV. The CDR3 is 18 residues long. The CDR3 sequence: CASSLNNWGGTGDNEQFF. The DNA of the CDR3 is TGTGCCAGCAGCTTAAACAATTGGGGAGGGACGGGGGACAATGAGCAGTTCTTC.

This chain uses TRBV7-9 with TRBJ2-7; D gene uncertain. The V end lost 1 base, the J end lost 2 bases, and 9 bases lay between the germline ends. This CDR3 is built from 14 residues. Germline CDR1 reads SEHNR; CDR2 reads FQNEAQ (reference sequence). CDR3 sequence reads: CASSLGANPYEQYF. The CDR3 bases are TGTGCCAGCAGCTTAGGGGCCAACCCCTACGAGCAGTACTTC.

The chain combines TRBV3-1 with TRBJ2-7; a weak D match, TRBD1 (6 bases). The CDR3 is 18 residues long. Germline V gives CDR1 LGHDT, CDR2 YNNKEL (reference sequence). V was pared by 1 base and J by 0 bases, with 19 bases between. CDR3 protein: CASSQAIAGIRGSYEQYF. The CDR3, as DNA: TGTGCCAGCAGCCAAGCGATAGCAGGGATCAGGGGCTCCTACGAGCAGTACTTC.

V is TRBV6-2 or TRBV6-3 and J is TRBJ2-2; D gene unclear. Trimming took 0 bases from V and 7 from J, leaving 3 bases between them. The CDR3 length is 12 residues. Germline lookup yields CDR1 MNHEY and CDR2 SVGEGT. The CDR3 DNA follows: TGTGCCAGCAGTTACTCGGTCGGGGAGCTGTTTTTT. It translates to CASSYSVGELFF.

This clonotype was detected ten times or more. The V call is TRBV29-1, the J call TRBJ2-7; 8 bases line up with TRBD2. The CDR3 length is 13 residues. Per the germline V gene, CDR1 is SQVTM and CDR2 is ANQGSEA. Trimming took 6 bases from V and 3 from J; bases not matched to a gene: 7. CDR3 DNA: TGCAGCGTCTCGGGACTAGAGGGCTACGAGCAGTACTTC. This codes for CSVSGLEGYEQYF.

This clonotype was counted only a few times. The chain uses TRBV7-9 and TRBJ2-1; 8 nucleotides match TRBD1. The germline CDR1 and CDR2 sequences are SEHNR and FQNEAQ (reference sequence). The CDR3 consists of 14 residues. The V segment lost 0 bases and the J segment 7 bases; nucleotides outside the gene matches: 2. CDR3 residues: CASSLAGTGNEQFF. The DNA for the CDR3 is TGTGCCAGCAGCTTAGCGGGGACAGGAAATGAGCAGTTCTTC.

This clonotype was seen only a few times. The rearrangement joins TRBV21-1 to TRBJ1-5; the table calls TRBD1, which could not be checked here. TRBV21-1 is marked as a pseudogene. The CDR3 totals 14 residues. CDR3 in DNA: TGTGCCAGCATCTCACCCCCACCGTCGAAACCCCAGCATTTT. Protein product: CASISPPPSKPQHF.

This clonotype was recorded at least ten times. This chain links TRBV5-1 with TRBJ2-7; TRBD2 is a possible D gene (7 bases). Looked up from germline, CDR1 is SGHRS and CDR2 is YFSETQ. The length of the CDR3 is 15 residues. Trimming left V 0 bases short and J 2 bases short, with 12 bases between. CDR3 DNA: TGCGCCAGCAGCTTGGCCTGGGAGGGGGCCTACGAGCAGTACTTC. It codes for CASSLAWEGAYEQYF.

This clonotype was recorded a few times. The J gene is TRBJ2-7, the V gene TRBV10-3; 7 positions match TRBD2. There are 16 residues in the CDR3. In germline, CDR1 is ENHRY, CDR2 SYGVKD. V dropped 9 bases and J dropped 3; count of bases not matched to a gene: 17. The CDR3 protein is CAMTTDSSGSIYEQYF. DNA for the CDR3: TGTGCCATGACGACAGACTCTAGCGGTTCTATCTACGAGCAGTACTTC.

This clonotype was found a few times. The chain carries TRBV4-3 and TRBJ2-7, with a weak D call TRBD1 (5 bases). The V gene's germline CDR1 is LGHNA and CDR2 YSLEER. The CDR3 is 14 amino acids. The V end lost 2 bases, the J end lost 3 bases, and 11 bases lay between the germline ends. CDR3 residues: CASSQWLGDYEQYF. The CDR3 DNA sequence: TGCGCCAGCAGCCAATGGCTAGGGGACTACGAGCAGTACTTC.

This clonotype was counted at least ten times. The V and J genes are TRBV12-5 and TRBJ2-1; D remains unclear. In germline, CDR1 is LGHNT, CDR2 FRNRAP. The V and J ends lost 2 bases and 6 bases respectively, with 11 bases between them. The CDR3 covers 14 residues. CDR3 in amino acids: CASGLSMSPNEQFF. CDR3 DNA: TGTGCTAGTGGTTTGAGTATGTCCCCCAATGAGCAGTTCTTC.

The J gene is TRBJ2-7, the V gene TRBV20-1; no firm D call. The germline V gene encodes CDR1 DFQATT and CDR2 SNEGSKA (reference sequence). There are 14 residues in the CDR3. V lost 1 base to trimming and J lost 0 bases, with 10 bases between them. This CDR3 is CSARGRRVSYEQYF. The DNA for the CDR3 is TGCAGTGCTAGAGGGCGAAGGGTCTCCTACGAGCAGTACTTC.

The chain links TRBV15 to TRBJ2-7; D is perhaps TRBD1 (5 bases). V was cut by 8 bases and J by 3 bases, with 11 bases left in between. The CDR3 covers 12 residues. Germline CDR1 and CDR2: LNHNV and YYDKDF (reference sequence). In DNA, the CDR3 is TGTGCCACCGCACAGGACAACTACGAGCAGTACTTC. Its protein product is CATAQDNYEQYF.